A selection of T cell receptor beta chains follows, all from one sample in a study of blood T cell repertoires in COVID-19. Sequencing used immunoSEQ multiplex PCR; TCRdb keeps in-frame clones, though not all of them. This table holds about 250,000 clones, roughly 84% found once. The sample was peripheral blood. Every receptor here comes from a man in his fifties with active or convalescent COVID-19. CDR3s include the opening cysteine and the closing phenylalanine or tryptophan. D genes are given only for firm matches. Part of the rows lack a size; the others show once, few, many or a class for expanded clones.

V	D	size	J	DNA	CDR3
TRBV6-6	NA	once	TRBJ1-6	TGTGCCAGCAGTTACCAGGGCGAAAATTCACCCCTCCACTTT	CASSYQGENSPLHF
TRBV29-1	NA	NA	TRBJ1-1	TGCAGCGTTGGTGACCCGGCAGGGTCCACTGAAGCTTTCTTT	CSVGDPAGSTEAFF
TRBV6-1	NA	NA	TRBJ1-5	TGTGCCAGCAGTGGGGGGCAGACCCTCCCGCTCAATCAGCCCCAGCATTTT	CASSGGQTLPLNQPQHF
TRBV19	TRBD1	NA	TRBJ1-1	TGTGCCAGTAGTATTGGGGGCTTAAGGACAGGAACAGAAGCTTTCTTT	CASSIGGLRTGTEAFF
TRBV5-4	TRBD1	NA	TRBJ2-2	TGTGCCAGCAGCCGATACCGGACAGGGAACACCGGGGAGCTGTTTTTT	CASSRYRTGNTGELFF
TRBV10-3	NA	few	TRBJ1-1	TGTGCCATCAGGATGAGGGTGGACACTGAAGCTTTCTTT	CAIRMRVDTEAFF
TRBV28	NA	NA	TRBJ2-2	TGTGCCAGCAGCCCTCCTGGGGGCCGTGCCGGGGAGCTGTTTTTT	CASSPPGGRAGELFF
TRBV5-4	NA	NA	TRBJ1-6	TGTGCCAGCAGCTTGGAGGGAGCGTCCTATAATTCACCCCTCCACTTT	CASSLEGASYNSPLHF
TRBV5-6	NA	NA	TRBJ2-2	TGTGCCAGCAGCTCGTACTTAAGCGGGGAGCTGTTTTTT	CASSSYLSGELFF
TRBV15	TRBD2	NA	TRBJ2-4	TGTGCCACCAGCAGAGCGTCAGCGGGGGTGAACATTCAGTACTTC	CATSRASAGVNIQYF
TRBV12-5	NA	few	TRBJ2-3	TGTGCTAGTGCGTATAGCACAGATACGCAGTATTTT	CASAYSTDTQYF
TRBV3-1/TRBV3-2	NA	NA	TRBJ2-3	TGTGCCAGCAGCCGGGCCCGGTTCACAGATACGCAGTATTTT	CASSRARFTDTQYF
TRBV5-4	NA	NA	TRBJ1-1	TGTGCCAGCAGCTTGGCCCCTCAGGGGTCCGGCACTGAAGCTTTCTTT	CASSLAPQGSGTEAFF
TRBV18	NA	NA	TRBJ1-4	TGTGCCAGCTCACCCCTGGCGGGGGGAGATGAAAAACTGTTTTTT	CASSPLAGGDEKLFF
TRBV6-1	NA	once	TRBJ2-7	TGTGCCAGCAGTGACCCACGCGGACTCTCCTACGAGCAGTACTTC	CASSDPRGLSYEQYF
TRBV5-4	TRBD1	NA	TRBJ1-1	TGTGCCAGCCAAGGACAGGGCAACTTGAACACTGAAGCTTTCTTT	CASQGQGNLNTEAFF
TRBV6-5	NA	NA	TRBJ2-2	TGTGCCAGCAGTTACTCGATCGGGGGTGACACCGGGGAGCTGTTTTTT	CASSYSIGGDTGELFF
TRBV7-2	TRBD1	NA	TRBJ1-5	TGTGCCAGCAGCGTGACAGGGGTTGGTCAGCCCCAGCATTTT	CASSVTGVGQPQHF
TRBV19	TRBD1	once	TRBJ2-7	TGTGCCAGTAGTACTCGACAGGGGGGCTACGAGCAGTACTTC	CASSTRQGGYEQYF
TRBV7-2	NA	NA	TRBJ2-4	TGTGCCAGCACCCTACAGGGAGCCAAAAACATTCAGTACTTC	CASTLQGAKNIQYF
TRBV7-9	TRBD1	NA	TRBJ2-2	TGTGCCAGCAGCCCTTTAGGGACAGGGCCCGGGGAGCTGTTTTTT	CASSPLGTGPGELFF
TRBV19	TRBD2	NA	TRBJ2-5	TGTGCCAGTAGTATCCTAGCGGGGACGGAGACCCAGTACTTC	CASSILAGTETQYF
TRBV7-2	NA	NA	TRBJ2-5	TGTGCCAGCAGCTTAGGAGGGATGGGAGAGACCCAGTACTTC	CASSLGGMGETQYF
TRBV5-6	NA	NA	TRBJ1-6	TGTGCCAGCAGCTTCCCTGGGGGGAATTCACCCCTCCACTTT	CASSFPGGNSPLHF
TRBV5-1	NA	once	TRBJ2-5	TGCGCCAGCAGCTCGGTTAATACAGGGATTGAGACCCAGTACTTC	CASSSVNTGIETQYF
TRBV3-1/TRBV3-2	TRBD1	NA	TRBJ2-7	TGTGCCAGCGTAAAAGGGCCGGGACAGGTCTCCTACGAGCAGTACTTC	CASVKGPGQVSYEQYF
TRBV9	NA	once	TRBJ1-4	TGTGCCAGCAGCGTAGACGAGGGGGAGAGTGAAAAACTGTTTTTT	CASSVDEGESEKLFF
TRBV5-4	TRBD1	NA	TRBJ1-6	TGTGCCAGCAGTCTTCAGGGGGTAGACTCACCCCTCCACTTT	CASSLQGVDSPLHF
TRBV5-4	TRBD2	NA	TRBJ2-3	TGTGCCAGCAGCTTTCCTAGCGGGGGGCCGTCCTCTAGCACAGATACGCAGTATTTT	CASSFPSGGPSSSTDTQYF
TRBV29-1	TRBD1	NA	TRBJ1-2	TGCAGCGTTCAACAGGGGGGCGGCTACACCTTC	CSVQQGGGYTF
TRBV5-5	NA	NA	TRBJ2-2	TGTGCCAGCAGCTTCCGAGGAGGACTGCGGACCGGGGAGCTGTTTTTT	CASSFRGGLRTGELFF
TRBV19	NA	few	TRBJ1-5	TGTGCCAGTAGCGGGGGAGGGGTCCCCAATCAGCCCCAGCATTTT	CASSGGGVPNQPQHF